This TCR beta chain was sequenced during a study of blood T cell repertoires in COVID-19. Overall study context: The analysed material was cDNA or gDNA that came from T cells, B-cell-depleted T cells, or PBMCs.

Germline V lookup: CDR1 SGHAT, CDR2 FQNNGV. CDR3 size: 14 residues. Trimming took off 5 bases at V and 6 bases at J, with 13 bases between the two ends. Libraries were prepared by immunoSEQ multiplex PCR; TCRdb keeps only in-frame clonotypes and omits some of them. The profile shows approximately 150,000 clones, around 87% of them singletons. Enrollment of patients from Seattle took place during active infection, with longitudinal follow-up. The clonotype was recovered from an elderly woman with COVID-19, enrolled during active disease. The chain carries TRBV11-2 and TRBJ2-2; D is possibly TRBD1 (6 bases). Material: peripheral blood. CDR3 nucleotide sequence: TGTGCCAGCAGCCTGCTAAAGGGGGCCGGGGAGCTGTTTTTT. It is translated as CASSLLKGAGELFF.